This paragraph reports one T cell receptor beta chain. The data derive from a study of identical twins. Template switching introduced a universal primer site, and the cDNA bore unique molecular identifiers. MiXCR, applied by TCRdb to the 5' RACE reads, yields one record per CDR3 protein. The sample lists some 1,700,000 distinct CDR3 sequences, less than 40% occurring once. This CDR3 contains 14 residues. V lost 4 bases, J lost 2 bases, and 4 bases stayed unmatched. The germline gives CDR1 DFQATT, CDR2 SNEGSKA (reference sequence). V usage is TRBV20-1 and J usage is TRBJ2-3; 9 bases agree with TRBD2. The sequence derives from a newborn girl in good health. Sequencing was done on a sample of cord blood. The CDR3 DNA reads TGCAGTGCTACGAGCGGGGGGATCACAGATACGCAGTATTTT. Protein sequence: CSATSGGITDTQYF.